This T cell receptor (beta chain) was profiled in a study of cytomegalovirus exposure and HLA in healthy donors. Overall study: Of all 400 or so donors who were genotyped, roughly 81% belonged to the Caucasian-associated ancestry cluster.

The PCR used 60 Vbeta and 13 Jbeta primers. Source study methods: Later, an analysis found tens of millions of unique TCR beta chains, and 8.5 million to 14 million of these were shared. Profiling relied on immunoSEQ multiplex PCR, and the TCRdb table lists in-frame clones only, not all of them. The DNA was the basis for D and trimming; V, J and clone size are from that table. The sample has roughly 110,000 clones; around three quarters are singletons. Study-wide findings and caveats: Among CMV-associated TCR beta chains, most appeared HLA-restricted in a later analysis. With DRB1 most and HLA-C fewest, TCR association rates differed between HLA loci in a later analysis.

A remark on this clone: What it binds is unknown.

The ends lost 6 bases at V and 7 bases at J; junction bases unmatched: 1. This CDR3 has 11 residues. CDR1 and CDR2 from the germline V gene are SGHRS and YFSETQ. The receptor comes from a male donor in good health and CMV-seronegative. V and J are TRBV5-1 and TRBJ2-1; 7 bases align to TRBD1. The sequenced sample was PBMCs. CDR3 sequence (DNA): TGCGCCAGCAAGGGGGCAAATGAGCAGTTCTTC. This translates into CASKGANEQFF. Combining the CDR3 with reference TRBV5-1 and TRBJ2-1 gives the whole variable domain KAGVTQTPRYLIKTRGQQVTLSCSPISGHRSVSWYQQTPGQGLQFLFEYFSETQRNKGNFPGRFSGRQFSNSRSEMNVSTLELGDSALYLCASKGANEQFFGPGTRLTVL.